This T cell receptor beta chain was profiled in a study of human T cells and chemical hapten exposure. Study findings and constraints: Among TCRs, those above 1 in 1000 frequency were unaffected by DPC sensitization. The presence of alopecia in the donors means their immune response may differ from healthy people's.

Notes on this clonotype: The antigen is unknown.

During construction of the library, unique molecular identifiers were attached to individual cDNA molecules for quantitative, reproducible TCR counting. TCRdb fed the RACE reads into MiXCR, producing one record per CDR3 protein. The repertoire holds around 120,000 distinct CDR3 sequences, roughly 13% seen once, with around 0.84% in the top ten. The germline gives CDR1 KGHSH, CDR2 LQKENI. V was pared by 1 base and J by 6 bases, with 13 bases between. This CDR3 is 15 amino acids long. The time point denotes: patch test 1, 2 weeks after DPC sensitization. Regarding treatment: therapeutic diphenylcyclopropenone sensitization with weekly scalp DPC. At patch-test visits, sampling came before the patch test.

The source material was whole blood, sampled in connection with sensitization to the hapten diphenylcyclopropenone (DPC). The chain uses TRBV18 and TRBJ2-1; D is undetermined. The origin of this receptor is a man between 18 and 29 years old with alopecia areata. Some clones in this sample may be carry-over from other donors' samples. CDR3 bases: TGTGCCAGCTCACCACTGCAAGATTGGGGCAATGAGCAGTTCTTC. Translation: CASSPLQDWGNEQFF.